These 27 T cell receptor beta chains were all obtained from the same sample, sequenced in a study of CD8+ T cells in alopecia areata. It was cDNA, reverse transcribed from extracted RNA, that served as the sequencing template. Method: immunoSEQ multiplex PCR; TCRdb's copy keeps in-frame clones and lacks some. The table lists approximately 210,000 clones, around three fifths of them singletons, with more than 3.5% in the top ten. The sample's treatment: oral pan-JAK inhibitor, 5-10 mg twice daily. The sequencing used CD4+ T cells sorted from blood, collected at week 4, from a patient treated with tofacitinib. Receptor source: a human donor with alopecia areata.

CDR3 sequence (DNA): TGCGCCAGCAGCCACGGACAGAACTATGGCTACACCTTC. The encoded protein is CASSHGQNYGYTF. This rearrangement joins TRBV5-1 to TRBJ1-2; D is possibly TRBD1 (6 bases). The CDR3 is made up of 13 amino acids. V lost 4 bases and J 2 bases, leaving 9 bases between the germline ends. Per germline, CDR1 SGHRS and CDR2 YFSETQ.

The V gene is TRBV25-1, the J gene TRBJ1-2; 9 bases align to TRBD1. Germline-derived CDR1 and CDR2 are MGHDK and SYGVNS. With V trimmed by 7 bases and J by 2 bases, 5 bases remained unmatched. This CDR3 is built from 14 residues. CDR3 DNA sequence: TGTGCCAGCACCGGGACAGGGACCAACTATGGCTACACCTTC. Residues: CASTGTGTNYGYTF.

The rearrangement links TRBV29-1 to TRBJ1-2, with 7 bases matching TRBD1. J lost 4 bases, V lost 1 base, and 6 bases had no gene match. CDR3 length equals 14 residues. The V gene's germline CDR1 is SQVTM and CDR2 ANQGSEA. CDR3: CSVEGQGRIYGYTF. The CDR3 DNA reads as TGCAGCGTTGAAGGACAGGGAAGAATCTATGGCTACACCTTC. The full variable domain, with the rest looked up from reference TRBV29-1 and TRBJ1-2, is SAVISQKPSRDICQRGTSLTIQCQVDSQVTMMFWYRQQPGQSLTLIATANQGSEATYESGFVIDKFPISRPNLTFSTLTVSNMSPEDSSIYLCSVEGQGRIYGYTFGSGTRLTVV.

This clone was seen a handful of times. This CDR3 is CASSQSQGGNEQFF. The CDR3 region has the DNA TGTGCCAGCAGCCAATCACAGGGAGGCAATGAGCAGTTCTTC. The chain has TRBV7-2 and TRBJ2-1, with D perhaps matching TRBD1 or TRBD2 (6 bases each). The germline V gene has CDR1 SGHTA and CDR2 FQGNSA. There are 14 residues in the CDR3. Trimming removed 5 bases from V and 6 bases from J, with 14 bases in between.

CDR3 in DNA: TGCGCCAGCAGCCCACTGTCGACAGGCCCTAACACCGGGGAGCTGTTTTTT. This translates into CASSPLSTGPNTGELFF. This chain links TRBV5-1 with TRBJ2-2; D is perhaps TRBD1 (6 bases). V was cut by 4 bases and J by 2 bases, with 18 bases left in between. This CDR3 is built from 17 residues. CDR1 is SGHRS and CDR2 is YFSETQ in the germline V gene. The full variable domain, rest sourced from reference TRBV5-1 and TRBJ2-2, is KAGVTQTPRYLIKTRGQQVTLSCSPISGHRSVSWYQQTPGQGLQFLFEYFSETQRNKGNFPGRFSGRQFSNSRSEMNVSTLELGDSALYLCASSPLSTGPNTGELFFGEGSRLTVL.

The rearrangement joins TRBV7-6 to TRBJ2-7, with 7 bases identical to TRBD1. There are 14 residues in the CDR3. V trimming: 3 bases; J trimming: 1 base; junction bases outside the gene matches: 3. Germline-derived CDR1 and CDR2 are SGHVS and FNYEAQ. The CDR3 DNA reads TGTGCCAGCAGCTTGAGACAGGGATCCTACGAGCAGTACTTC. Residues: CASSLRQGSYEQYF.

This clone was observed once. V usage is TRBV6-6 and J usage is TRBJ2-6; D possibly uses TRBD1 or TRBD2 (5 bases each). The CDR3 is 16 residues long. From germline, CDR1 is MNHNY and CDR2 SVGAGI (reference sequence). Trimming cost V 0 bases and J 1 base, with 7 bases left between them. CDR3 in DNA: TGTGCCAGCAGTTACTCTGGGGGATCTGGGGCCAACGTCCTGACTTTC. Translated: CASSYSGGSGANVLTF.

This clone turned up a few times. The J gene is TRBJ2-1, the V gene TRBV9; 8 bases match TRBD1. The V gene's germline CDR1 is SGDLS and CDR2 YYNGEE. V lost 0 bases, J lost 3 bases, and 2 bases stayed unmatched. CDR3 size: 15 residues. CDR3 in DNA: TGTGCCAGCAGCGTAGCAGGACAGGGCTACAATGAGCAGTTCTTC. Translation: CASSVAGQGYNEQFF.

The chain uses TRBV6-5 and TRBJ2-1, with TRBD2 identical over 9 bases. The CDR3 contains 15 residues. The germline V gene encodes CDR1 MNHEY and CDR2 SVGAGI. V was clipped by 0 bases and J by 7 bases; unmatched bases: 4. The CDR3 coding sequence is TGTGCCAGCAGTTACTCGGGGACTAGCAGGAATGAGCAGTTCTTC. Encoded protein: CASSYSGTSRNEQFF.

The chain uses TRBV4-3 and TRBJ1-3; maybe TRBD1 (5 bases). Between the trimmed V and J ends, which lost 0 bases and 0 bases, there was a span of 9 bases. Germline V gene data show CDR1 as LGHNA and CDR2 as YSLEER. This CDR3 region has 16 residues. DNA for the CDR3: TGCGCCAGCAGCCAAGATGACGGGGGCTCTGGAAACACCATATATTTT. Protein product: CASSQDDGGSGNTIYF.

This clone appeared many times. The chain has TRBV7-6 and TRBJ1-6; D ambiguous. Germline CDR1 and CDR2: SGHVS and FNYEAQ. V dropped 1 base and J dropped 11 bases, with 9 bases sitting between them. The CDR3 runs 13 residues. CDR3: CASSLEEKTPLHF. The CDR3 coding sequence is TGTGCCAGCAGCTTAGAGGAGAAAACACCCCTCCACTTT.

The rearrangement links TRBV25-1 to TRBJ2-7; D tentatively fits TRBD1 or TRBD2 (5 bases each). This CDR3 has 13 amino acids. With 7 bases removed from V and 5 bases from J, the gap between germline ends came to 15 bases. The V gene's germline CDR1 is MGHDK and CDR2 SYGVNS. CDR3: CASTVLGGNEQYF. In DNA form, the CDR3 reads TGTGCCAGCACCGTTCTTGGGGGTAACGAGCAGTACTTC.

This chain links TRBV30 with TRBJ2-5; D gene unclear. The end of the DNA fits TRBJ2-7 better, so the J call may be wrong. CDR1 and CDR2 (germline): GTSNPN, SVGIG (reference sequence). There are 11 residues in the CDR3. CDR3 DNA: TGTGCCTGGAGTGTAATTAGCGAGCAGTACTTC. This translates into CAWSVISEQYF.

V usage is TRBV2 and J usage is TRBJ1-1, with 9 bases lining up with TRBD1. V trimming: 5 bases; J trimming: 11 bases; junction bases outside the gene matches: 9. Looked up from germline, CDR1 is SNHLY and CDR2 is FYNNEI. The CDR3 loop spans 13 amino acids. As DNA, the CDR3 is TGTGCCAGCAGTTGGGACAGGGATCGCGTGGCTTTCTTT. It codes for CASSWDRDRVAFF. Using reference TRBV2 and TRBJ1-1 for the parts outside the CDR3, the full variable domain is EPEVTQTPSHQVTQMGQEVILRCVPISNHLYFYWYRQILGQKVEFLVSFYNNEISEKSEIFDDQFSVERPDGSNFTLKIRSTKLEDSAMYFCASSWDRDRVAFFGQGTRLTVV.

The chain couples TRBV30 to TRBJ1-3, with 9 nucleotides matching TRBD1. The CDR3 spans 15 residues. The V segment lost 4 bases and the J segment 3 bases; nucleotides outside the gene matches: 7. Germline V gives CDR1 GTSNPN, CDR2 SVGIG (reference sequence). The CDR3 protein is CAWKGQGIGGNTIYF. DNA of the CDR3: TGTGCCTGGAAAGGACAGGGGATCGGTGGAAACACCATATATTTT.

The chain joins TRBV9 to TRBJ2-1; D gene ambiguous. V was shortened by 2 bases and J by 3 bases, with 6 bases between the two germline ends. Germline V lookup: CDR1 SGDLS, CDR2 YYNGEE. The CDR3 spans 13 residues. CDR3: CASSVADYNEQFF. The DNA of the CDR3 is TGTGCCAGCAGCGTTGCAGACTACAATGAGCAGTTCTTC.

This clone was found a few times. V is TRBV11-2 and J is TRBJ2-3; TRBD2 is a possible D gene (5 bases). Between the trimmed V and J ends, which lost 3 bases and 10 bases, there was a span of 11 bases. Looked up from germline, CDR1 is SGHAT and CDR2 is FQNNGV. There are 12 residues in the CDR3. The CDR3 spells CASSLILGAQYF. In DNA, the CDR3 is TGTGCCAGCAGCTTGATACTGGGAGCGCAGTATTTT.

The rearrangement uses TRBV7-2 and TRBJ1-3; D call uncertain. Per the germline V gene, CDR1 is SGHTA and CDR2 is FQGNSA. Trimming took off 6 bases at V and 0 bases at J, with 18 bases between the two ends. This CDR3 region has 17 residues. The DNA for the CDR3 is TGTGCCAGCAGGTTACGGGGATCCATGAGCTCTGGAAACACCATATATTTT. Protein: CASRLRGSMSSGNTIYF.

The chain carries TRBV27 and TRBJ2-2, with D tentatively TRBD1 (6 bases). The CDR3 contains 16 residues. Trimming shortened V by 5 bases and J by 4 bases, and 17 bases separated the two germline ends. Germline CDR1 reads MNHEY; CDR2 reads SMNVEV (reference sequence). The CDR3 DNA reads TGTGCCAGCAGTCCAAAGGACAGCCCGGGCACCGGGGAGCTGTTTTTT. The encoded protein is CASSPKDSPGTGELFF.

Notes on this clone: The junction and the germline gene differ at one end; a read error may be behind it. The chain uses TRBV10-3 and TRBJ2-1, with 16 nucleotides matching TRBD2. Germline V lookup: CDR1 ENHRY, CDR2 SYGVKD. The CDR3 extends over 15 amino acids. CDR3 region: CASSGTSGGALEQFF. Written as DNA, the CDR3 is TGTGCCAGCAGTGGGACTAGCGGGGGGGCCCTTGAGCAGTTCTTC.

CDR3 sequence: CASSLRLAGGNTGELFF. The CDR3 DNA is TGTGCCAGCAGCCTACGACTAGCGGGGGGTAACACCGGGGAGCTGTTTTTT. This rearrangement joins TRBV4-2 to TRBJ2-2, with 13 bases fitting TRBD2. The CDR3 has 17 amino acids. Germline CDR1 and CDR2: LGHNA and YNFKEQ. V trimming: 4 bases; J trimming: 2 bases; junction bases outside the gene matches: 4.

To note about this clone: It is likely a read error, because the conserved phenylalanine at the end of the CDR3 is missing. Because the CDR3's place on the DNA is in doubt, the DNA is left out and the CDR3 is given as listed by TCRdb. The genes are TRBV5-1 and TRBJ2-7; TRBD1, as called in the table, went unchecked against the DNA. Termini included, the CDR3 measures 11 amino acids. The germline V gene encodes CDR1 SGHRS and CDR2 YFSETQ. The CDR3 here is CASSGTRGKRL.

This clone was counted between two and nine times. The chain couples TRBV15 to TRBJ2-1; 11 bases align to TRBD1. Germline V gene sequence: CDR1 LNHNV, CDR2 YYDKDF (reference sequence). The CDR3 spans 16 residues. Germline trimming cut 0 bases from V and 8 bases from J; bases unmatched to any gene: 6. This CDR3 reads CATSRDRDRGVDEQFF. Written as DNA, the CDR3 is TGTGCCACCAGCAGAGATCGGGACAGGGGGGTCGATGAGCAGTTCTTC.

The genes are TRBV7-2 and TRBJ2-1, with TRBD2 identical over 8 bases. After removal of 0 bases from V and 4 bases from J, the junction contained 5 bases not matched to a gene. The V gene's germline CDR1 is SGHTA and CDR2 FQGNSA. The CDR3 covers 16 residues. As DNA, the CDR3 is TGTGCCAGCAGCTTAGCGGCGGGGGGTAGTTACAATGAGCAGTTCTTC. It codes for CASSLAAGGSYNEQFF.

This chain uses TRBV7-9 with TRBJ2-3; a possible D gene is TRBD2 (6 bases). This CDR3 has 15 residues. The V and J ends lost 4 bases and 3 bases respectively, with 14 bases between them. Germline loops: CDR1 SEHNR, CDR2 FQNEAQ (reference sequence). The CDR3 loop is CASSSVGGGTDTQYF. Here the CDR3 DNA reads TGTGCCAGCAGCTCCGTCGGTGGAGGGACAGATACGCAGTATTTT.

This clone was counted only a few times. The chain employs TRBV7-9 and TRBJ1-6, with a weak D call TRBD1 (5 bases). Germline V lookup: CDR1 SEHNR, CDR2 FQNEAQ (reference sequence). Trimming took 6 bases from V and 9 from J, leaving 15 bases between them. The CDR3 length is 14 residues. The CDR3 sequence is CASSGQGSGSPLHF. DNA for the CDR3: TGTGCCAGCAGTGGGCAGGGAAGCGGTTCACCCCTCCACTTT.

Here the CDR3 reads CAWSAGAGSPLHF. DNA of the CDR3: TGTGCCTGGAGTGCAGGGGCGGGTTCACCCCTCCACTTT. The chain couples TRBV30 to TRBJ1-6, with a possible D match to TRBD1 (6 bases). The germline CDR1 and CDR2 sequences are GTSNPN and SVGIG (reference sequence). The CDR3 sequence is 13 residues long. V lost 1 base and J 9 bases, leaving 10 bases between the germline ends.